These 8 T cell receptor beta chains were sequenced from one sample in a study of human T cells and chemical hapten exposure. Described time point: pre-sensitization, week 0. Treatment given: therapeutic diphenylcyclopropenone sensitization with weekly scalp DPC. TCRdb redid the calling of the RACE reads with MiXCR, one entry per CDR3 protein. The sample consists of some 400,000 distinct CDR3 sequences, 5% to 6.5% of them appearing once. This specimen was whole blood, taken in connection with sensitization to the hapten diphenylcyclopropenone (DPC). These receptors were taken from a woman aged 50 to 65 with alopecia areata. Some clones in this sample may be carry-over from other donors' samples.

This clonotype was recorded at least ten times. The rearrangement joins TRBV12-5 to TRBJ1-1, with D perhaps matching TRBD1 (5 bases). CDR1 and CDR2 (germline): LGHNT, FRNRAP. V was clipped by 6 bases and J by 6 bases, with 14 bases between them. There are 13 residues in the CDR3. The CDR3 coding sequence is TGTGCTAGTGGGCGATCGACAGTGTCTGAAGCTTTCTTT. This translates into CASGRSTVSEAFF.

The table lists this clonotype with a few counts. The chain couples TRBV7-8 to TRBJ2-5; D remains unclear. The CDR3 totals 13 residues. The V gene lost 5 bases and the J gene lost 2 bases, with 9 bases spanning the gap. Germline V gene data show CDR1 as SGHVS and CDR2 as FQNEAQ. CDR3 nucleotides: TGTGCCAGCAGCGCCAATCGGCAAGAGACCCAGTACTTC. Translation: CASSANRQETQYF.

This clonotype occurred many times. The gene calls are TRBV20-1 and TRBJ2-7; unclear D gene. This CDR3 is 13 amino acids long. CDR1 is DFQATT, CDR2 SNEGSKA, per germline (reference sequence). The ends were cut back, 0 bases at V and 4 bases at J, with 10 bases in the middle. In DNA, the CDR3 is TGCAGTGCTAGAGACCTAGGCGGTTACGAGCAGTACTTC. Translation gives CSARDLGGYEQYF.

This clonotype was counted many times. CDR3 sequence: CSARDGSSYEQYF. In DNA, the CDR3 is TGCAGTGCTAGAGACGGCAGCTCCTACGAGCAGTACTTC. The chain uses TRBV20-1 and TRBJ2-7; D uncertain. Trimming shortened V by 0 bases and J by 0 bases, and 6 bases separated the two germline ends. CDR1 and CDR2 from the germline V gene are DFQATT and SNEGSKA (reference sequence). The CDR3 consists of 13 residues.

This clonotype showed up just a few times. The V and J genes are TRBV4-2 and TRBJ1-6, with D perhaps TRBD1 (5 bases). Trimming removed 0 bases from V and 10 bases from J, with 10 bases in between. This CDR3 region has 14 residues. CDR1 and CDR2 from the germline V gene are LGHNA and YNFKEQ. CDR3 protein: CASSQEGVRSPLHF. Written as DNA, the CDR3 is TGTGCCAGCAGCCAAGAGGGGGTGCGCTCACCCCTCCACTTT.

The chain recombines TRBV5-6 with TRBJ1-6; D unresolved. V gave up 1 base and J gave up 9 bases, with 5 bases separating them. The CDR3 spans 12 residues. Germline values: CDR1 SGHDT, CDR2 YYEEEE. CDR3 in amino acids: CASSLSLSPLHF. CDR3 DNA sequence: TGTGCCAGCAGCTTGAGTCTTTCACCCCTCCACTTT.

This clonotype has ten or more counts. The rearrangement uses TRBV13 and TRBJ1-5, with TRBD1 matching 7 bases. Per the germline V gene, CDR1 is PRHDT and CDR2 is FYEKMQ (reference sequence). The J segment lost 4 bases and the V segment lost 0 bases, leaving 0 bases of the junction unmatched. This CDR3 comprises 14 residues. The CDR3 loop reads CASSLGDRNQPQHF. The DNA for the CDR3 is TGTGCCAGCAGCTTAGGGGACAGGAATCAGCCCCAGCATTTT. The full variable domain, rest sourced from reference TRBV13 and TRBJ1-5, is AAGVIQSPRHLIKEKRETATLKCYPIPRHDTVYWYQQGPGQDPQFLISFYEKMQSDKGSIPDRFSAQQFSDYHSELNMSSLELGDSALYFCASSLGDRNQPQHFGDGTRLSIL.

This chain links TRBV20-1 with TRBJ1-4; 7 nucleotides match TRBD1. In germline, CDR1 is DFQATT, CDR2 SNEGSKA (reference sequence). J gave up 8 bases and V 5 bases, and 11 bases lay outside the gene matches. The CDR3 is 14 residues long. DNA for the CDR3: TGCAGTGCTTCCCAAACAGGGGTAGGGGAAAAACTGTTTTTT. Translation gives CSASQTGVGEKLFF.